The 8 T cell receptor beta chains given below trace back to one sample, sequenced in a study of cytomegalovirus exposure and HLA in healthy donors. The PCR used 60 Vbeta and 13 Jbeta primers. This table comes from immunoSEQ multiplex PCR, and its TCRdb copy is limited to in-frame clones, with some not included. The repertoire holds about 150,000 clones, with over 75% as singletons. The material sequenced was PBMCs. These receptor sequences come from a man aged 50-59 years in good health and CMV-seropositive.

The gene calls are TRBV25-1 and TRBJ1-1; D call uncertain. CDR3 length equals 16 residues. Per germline, CDR1 MGHDK and CDR2 SYGVNS. The germline V and J ends were trimmed by 5 bases and 3 bases, with 19 bases remaining between them. Here the CDR3 DNA reads TGTGCCAGCAGTCCAATGGCCGGGGAATTGGACACTGAAGCTTTCTTT. Protein product: CASSPMAGELDTEAFF.

The rearrangement joins TRBV5-1 to TRBJ1-2, with TRBD1 matching over 12 bases. The V segment lost 5 bases and the J segment 7 bases; nucleotides outside the gene matches: 6. CDR1 SGHRS and CDR2 YFSETQ come from the germline V gene. The CDR3 is made up of 14 amino acids. The CDR3 DNA follows: TGCGCCAGCAGTCGGGACAGGGGGCTTGTTGGCTACACCTTC. The encoded protein is CASSRDRGLVGYTF.

V and J are TRBV6-5 and TRBJ1-5; D unresolved. Germline V gene lookup returns CDR1 MNHEY and CDR2 SVGAGI. The V and J ends lost 5 bases and 0 bases respectively, with 8 bases between them. This CDR3 region has 14 residues. CDR3 nucleotide sequence: TGTGCCAGCAGTAGACTGAATAGCAATCAGCCCCAGCATTTT. Its protein is CASSRLNSNQPQHF.

The V and J genes are TRBV6-4 and TRBJ1-2; 10 bases agree with TRBD1. The CDR3 spans 16 residues. The germline gives CDR1 MRHNA, CDR2 SNTAGT. V was clipped by 1 base and J by 4 bases; unmatched bases: 6. DNA for the CDR3: TGTGCCAGCAGTGACTTTCCGGGACAGGGGACCTATGGCTACACCTTC. This encodes CASSDFPGQGTYGYTF.

The table lists this clone with a count of one. This chain joins TRBV7-3 and TRBJ2-1; a possible D gene is TRBD2 (6 bases). V shed 4 bases and J shed 8 bases, with 15 bases lying between them. Germline CDR1 and CDR2: SGHTA and FQGTGA. This CDR3 has 14 residues. CDR3 sequence reads: CASSYGGSQHEQFF. The CDR3 DNA reads as TGTGCCAGCAGCTACGGGGGTTCCCAACATGAGCAGTTCTTC.

This clone was counted a few times. The chain joins TRBV9 to TRBJ1-5; weak D call: TRBD1 (5 bases). Germline assignment: CDR1 SGDLS and CDR2 YYNGEE. The CDR3 loop spans 15 amino acids. Trimming left V 0 bases short and J 3 bases short, with 10 bases between. This CDR3 reads CASSVDAGFNQPQHF. CDR3 bases: TGTGCCAGCAGCGTAGACGCAGGGTTCAATCAGCCCCAGCATTTT.

V usage is TRBV6-5 and J usage is TRBJ2-7, with D possibly being TRBD2 (5 bases). V was pared by 0 bases and J by 2 bases, with 11 bases between. The CDR3 is 15 residues long. Germline V CDR1 and CDR2: MNHEY, SVGAGI. The CDR3 DNA reads as TGTGCCAGCAGTTACTCACGAGGGAGACCCTACGAGCAGTACTTC. Translation gives CASSYSRGRPYEQYF.

The V gene is TRBV6-5, the J gene TRBJ1-6, with TRBD1 matching 12 bases. V shed 3 bases and J 9 bases; nucleotides not matched to a gene: 6. The V gene's germline CDR1 is MNHEY and CDR2 SVGAGI. The CDR3 has 16 amino acids. Written as DNA, the CDR3 is TGTGCCAGCAGTTATTCCGGGACAGGGGGCCGTTCACCCCTCCACTTT. Translation gives CASSYSGTGGRSPLHF.